This T cell receptor beta chain was identified in a study of breast tumors, draining lymph nodes, adjacent tissues. Study findings and constraints: Data only fit, rather than demonstrated, lymph node origin of most tumor T cells. Most tumor T cells seemingly derive from lymph node, then expand in tumor. Tumors had less TCR diversity than lymph nodes, more than nontumor tissue.

This CDR3 is 13 amino acids long. Germline values: CDR1 SGDLS, CDR2 YYNGEE. Losses at the gene ends were 4 bases for V and 3 bases for J; bases not matched to a gene: 2. Using its own MiXCR run on the multiplex PCR reads, TCRdb lists one record per CDR3 protein. This sample yields tens of thousands of distinct CDR3 sequences, of which over 25% are seen a single time; 7.5% to 10% belongs to the top ten. Remarks on this clonotype: Its antigen is still unknown.

Breast cancer patients provided tissue from their axillary draining lymph nodes. This sequence was found in a female donor with breast cancer. Some clones in this sample may be carry-over from other donors' samples. The sequenced sample consisted of axillary lymph node tissue. The rearrangement uses TRBV9 and TRBJ1-2; TRBD1 matches 8 bases. The CDR3, as DNA: TGTGCCAGCAGCACGGGACAGGACTATGGCTACACCTTC. The encoded protein is CASSTGQDYGYTF.